This T cell receptor (beta chain) was profiled in a study of T cells in Graves' hyperthyroidism and ophthalmopathy. Regions amplified from RNA transcripts were the TCR beta CDR3 regions. A first-round RT-PCR of the TCR CDR3 used the HTBI primer set. TCRdb reprocessed the multiplex PCR reads via MiXCR and lists one record per CDR3 protein. The sample lists approximately 590,000 distinct CDR3 sequences, approximately 14% occurring once. Trimming left V 5 bases short and J 5 bases short, with 6 bases between. The CDR3 contains 11 residues. This clonotype was recorded at least ten times. The antigen is unknown. Study-wide findings and caveats: Blood held most thyroid clonotypes expanded above 0.001 frequency. Ophthalmopathy could be told apart from stable hyperthyroidism with a 13 V-J model.

Sample: blood. This clonotype was obtained from a woman aged 25 to 39 with Graves' hyperthyroidism. The rearrangement links TRBV12-3 or TRBV12-4 to TRBJ2-5, with D uncertain. The CDR3 protein is CASSRLETQYF. DNA of the CDR3: TGTGCCAGCAGTCGATTGGAGACCCAGTACTTC.